What follows are 26 T cell receptor beta chains derived from one specimen sequenced in a study of tumor-infiltrating lymphocytes in primary liver carcinoma. It was from 20-30 mg of unsorted bulk tissue that RNA and DNA were co-extracted. TCR beta cDNA was prepared out of roughly 0.45 ug total RNA by means of a constant-region primer. Libraries covering TCR beta were generated through three nested multiplex PCR rounds (using a slightly modified ARM-PCR). Primers for the first two PCR rounds were TRBV1-TRBV30 forward primers and a C-beta reverse primer (about 9 cycles per round). TCRdb itself ran the multiplex PCR reads through MiXCR, one entry per CDR3 protein. Among 100,000 or so distinct CDR3 sequences listed, approximately 78% were seen once. The sequencing input was liver tumor tissue from sampling region 3. Subset here: tumor region T3, left-lateral pole. The receptor source for this set is a man aged 35 to 55 with primary liver carcinoma and hepatitis B virus infection.

As for this clonotype: Germline is not matched at one junction end, which may reflect a read error. This chain links TRBV6-6 with TRBJ2-7; no clear D gene. This CDR3 contains 16 residues. Germline V CDR1 and CDR2: MNHNY, SVGAGI (reference sequence). CDR3 DNA: TGTGCCAGCAGTCATCGAGTGGGAAGGCCTACCTACGATCAGTACTTC. This sequence encodes CASSHRVGRPTYDQYF.

In the case of this clonotype: One end of the junction does not line up with germline, which may come from a read error. The CDR3 nucleotides are TGTGCCAGCAGCACGAGTTGGGGAGAAGTGCAAGAGCAGTATTTC. As protein: CASSTSWGEVQEQYF. The J gene is TRBJ2-7, the V gene TRBV4-2; possible D gene TRBD2, 5 bases. CDR3 length equals 15 residues. The germline V gene has CDR1 LGHNA and CDR2 YNFKEQ.

A remark on this clonotype: A read error may produce the germline difference seen at one junction end. This chain links TRBV12-3 or TRBV12-4 with TRBJ1-5; no definite D call. There are 13 residues in the CDR3. The CDR3 DNA reads as TGTGCCTCAGTTTATAGGGAAGATCAGCCCCAGCGTTTT. This gives the protein CASVYREDQPQRF.

Comments on this clonotype: The germline gene is not matched at one end of the junction; a read error may be the cause. V is TRBV6-1 and J is TRBJ1-5, with D tentatively TRBD1 (6 bases). CDR1 is MNHNS and CDR2 is SASEGT in the germline V gene. This CDR3 comprises 16 residues. The CDR3 DNA reads as TGCGCCAGCAGTCCGCAGGGGCTGATCCTAAATCAGTCCCAGCATTTT. It specifies CASSPQGLILNQSQHF.

About this clonotype: This may stem from a read error, because a much larger clone lies one nucleotide away. The chain combines TRBV19 with TRBJ2-1; 10 bases match TRBD1. The CDR3 runs to 16 residues. Looked up from germline, CDR1 is LNHDA and CDR2 is SQIVND (reference sequence). V lost 6 bases and J lost 6; bases outside the gene matches: 11. CDR3 in amino acids: CASRRGRTGGGNEQFF. In DNA form, the CDR3 reads TGTGCCAGTAGGAGGGGAAGGACAGGGGGAGGCAATGAGCAGTTCTTC.

Turning to this clonotype: Mismatch with germline at one junction end may stem from a read error. This chain uses TRBV28 with TRBJ2-3; D unresolved. The CDR3 covers 15 residues. Germline CDR1 MDHEN, CDR2 SYDVKM. Here the CDR3 reads CASSRLPQSTETQYF. Written as DNA, the CDR3 is TGTGCCAGCAGTCGCCTCCCACAAAGCACAGAAACGCAGTATTTT.

The V call is TRBV10-2, the J call TRBJ2-7; TRBD1 matches at 9 bases. The V and J ends lost 7 bases and 7 bases, in that order; junction bases with no gene match: 11. The CDR3 spans 14 residues. CDR1 and CDR2 (germline): WSHSY, SAAADI. DNA of the CDR3: TGCGCCAGCAATCCCACAGGGGGCTGGGAAGAGCAGTACTTC. It is translated as CASNPTGGWEEQYF.

A remark on this clonotype: Because the CDR3 is missing its conserved closing phenylalanine or tryptophan, this is likely a read error. The limits of the CDR3 on the DNA are not certain, so only TCRdb's listed CDR3 is given. The chain uses TRBV6-5 and TRBJ1-1; the table's D call, TRBD1, was not checked against the DNA. The CDR3 region is 13 residues in length, termini included. CDR1 is MNHEY, CDR2 SVGAGI, per germline. CDR3 in amino acids: CASSRTGETEAFL.

The count of this clonotype is one. The V and J genes are TRBV11-2 and TRBJ2-7; no reliable D call. The CDR3 runs 13 residues. Trimming took 10 bases from V and 8 from J, leaving 21 bases between them. Germline V gives CDR1 SGHAT, CDR2 FQNNGV. CDR3 loop: CANILSEWVQQYF. CDR3 sequence (DNA): TGTGCCAACATCTTAAGTGAGTGGGTCCAGCAGTACTTC.

About this clonotype itself: Germline and junction disagree at one end, which may indicate a read error. The chain recombines TRBV29-1 with TRBJ1-1; TRBD1 is a possible D gene (5 bases). Germline V gene lookup returns CDR1 SQVTM and CDR2 ANQGSEA. This CDR3 has 15 residues. CDR3 coding DNA: TGTAGCGGGGCCCCAGGCTGGGCCATGAACGCTGAAGCCTTCTTT. This codes for CSGAPGWAMNAEAFF.

Concerning this clonotype: One junction end disagrees with the germline gene, perhaps due to a read error. The V call is TRBV4-2, the J call TRBJ2-7; the D is unclear. The CDR3 is 12 amino acids. From germline, CDR1 is LGHNA and CDR2 YNFKEQ. CDR3 region: CTSSQNRNEEYF. The CDR3 DNA is TGTACCAGCAGCCAAAATCGGAACGAGGAGTACTTC.

In regard to this clonotype: One end of the junction does not line up with germline, which may come from a read error. The gene calls are TRBV29-1 and TRBJ1-2, with D perhaps TRBD1 (5 bases). The germline gives CDR1 SQVTM, CDR2 ANQGSEA. The CDR3 has 18 residues. As DNA, the CDR3 is TGCACCGTTGGGGCACCAACAGGAACTCAAGTGGCTAACCATTGCTACTCCTTC. Its protein is CTVGAPTGTQVANHCYSF. The entire variable domain, with the rest obtained from reference TRBV29-1 and TRBJ1-2, is as follows: SAVISQKPSRDICQRGTSLTIQCQVDSQVTMMFWYRQQPGQSLTLIATANQGSEATYESGFVIDKFPISRPNLTFSTLTVSNMSPEDSSIYLCTVGAPTGTQVANHCYSFGSGTRLTVV.

The rearrangement uses TRBV5-5 and TRBJ1-5, with D possibly being TRBD1 (6 bases). The J call could be wrong; TRBJ2-3 is a better fit for the DNA end. Germline-derived CDR1 and CDR2 are SGHKS and YYEKEE (reference sequence). There are 16 residues in the CDR3. This chain's CDR3 is CASSLVAQGNNQPQYF. CDR3 in DNA: TGTGCCAGCAGCTTGGTGGCACAGGGAAACAATCAGCCCCAGTATTTT.

In this sample, this clonotype turned up many times. The chain is built from TRBV14 and TRBJ1-5; 7 nucleotides match TRBD1. This CDR3 has 14 residues. Germline V CDR1 and CDR2: SGHDN, FVKESK. V was clipped by 5 bases and J by 6 bases; unmatched bases: 7. The CDR3 nucleotides are TGTGCCAGCAGCAGCAGACAGGGCAGTCAGCCCCAGCATTTT. The encoded protein is CASSSRQGSQPQHF.

About this clonotype: A much larger clone differs from this one at a single base, so this may be a read error. The CDR3 end shows no conserved phenylalanine or tryptophan, and so a read error is likely. The V gene is TRBV5-1, the J gene TRBJ2-7; D gene uncertain. Germline CDR1 reads SGHRS; CDR2 reads YFSETQ. The CDR3 is 15 amino acids. Here the CDR3 reads CAGSLVGAASYEQYY. CDR3 in DNA: TGCGCCGGCAGCTTGGTCGGCGCAGCCTCCTACGAGCAGTACTAC.

V is TRBV6-5 and J is TRBJ2-5, with TRBD1 identical over 8 bases. The CDR3 contains 16 residues. Per germline, CDR1 MNHEY and CDR2 SVGAGI. CDR3 in DNA: TGTCCTAGCAGGCCCCAGCTCGCAGGGGGCGGGGAGACCCAGTACTTC. It translates to CPSRPQLAGGGETQYF.

There are a few counts of this clonotype. Germline and junction disagree at one end, which may indicate a read error. The rearrangement joins TRBV28 to TRBJ2-5, with D possibly matching TRBD1 (5 bases). The CDR3 consists of 13 residues. Germline values: CDR1 MDHEN, CDR2 SYDVKM. The CDR3 DNA follows: TGTACCAGCAGACCGACAGAACAAGAGACCCAGTACTTT. Translating it yields CTSRPTEQETQYF. Full variable domain (rest looked up from reference TRBV28 and TRBJ2-5): DVKVTQSSRYLVKRTGEKVFLECVQDMDHENMFWYRQDPGLGLRLIYFSYDVKMKEKGDIPEGYSVSREKKERFSLILESASTNQTSMYLCTSRPTEQETQYFGPGTRLLVL.

In this sample, this clonotype turned up a few times. A read error may produce the germline difference seen at one junction end. The chain carries TRBV6-6 and TRBJ2-5; D gene ambiguous. The CDR3 consists of 11 residues. Looked up from germline, CDR1 is MNHNY and CDR2 is SVGAGI (reference sequence). The CDR3 loop is CASSYKEAQYF. The CDR3 DNA is TGTGCCAGTAGTTACAAAGAGGCCCAATACTTC.

Remarks on this clonotype: Germline is not matched at one junction end, which may reflect a read error. This sequence joins TRBV11-2 and TRBJ2-3; D is unclear. The CDR3 covers 14 residues. From germline, CDR1 is SGHAT and CDR2 FQNNGV. The CDR3 loop is CAISLIRQGDTQYF. Here the CDR3 DNA reads TGTGCCATCAGCTTAATCCGACAAGGAGATACGCAGTATTTT.

This chain joins TRBV6-2 or TRBV6-3 and TRBJ2-7; D call uncertain. V shed 7 bases and J shed 2 bases, with 21 bases lying between them. Germline-derived CDR1 and CDR2 are MNHEY and SVGEGT. This CDR3 spans 16 amino acids. The CDR3 DNA sequence: TGTGCCAGCAATGACCCCCTAGGTGCGTGGGCCTACGAGCAGTACTTC. This translates into CASNDPLGAWAYEQYF.

The chain couples TRBV7-8 to TRBJ2-5; D might be TRBD1 or TRBD2, each matching 5 bases. Per germline, CDR1 SGHVS and CDR2 FQNEAQ. This CDR3 comprises 14 residues. Trimming took off 6 bases at V and 4 bases at J, with 15 bases between the two ends. CDR3 DNA: TGTGCCAGCAGGATCATAGAGGGGAGAGAGACCCAGTACTTC. Protein: CASRIIEGRETQYF.

As regards this clonotype: The junction departs from germline at one end; a sequencing error may be responsible. The gene calls are TRBV20-1 and TRBJ2-3; tentatively, D is TRBD1 (6 bases). Per germline, CDR1 DFQATT and CDR2 SNEGSKA (reference sequence). This CDR3 comprises 15 residues. The CDR3 spells CSARKPGHLTNTQYF. For the CDR3, the DNA is TGCAGTGCTAGAAAACCGGGACACCTCACAAATACGCAGTATTTT.

J is TRBJ2-1 and V is TRBV4-1; 8 bases fit TRBD2. The trim removed 3 bases at V and 3 bases at J, leaving 16 bases unmatched. The CDR3 spans 19 residues. Germline V lookup: CDR1 MGHRA, CDR2 YSYEKL. The CDR3 coding sequence is TGCGCCAGCAGCCAGGTGAGACTAGCGAGATTTACCGACTACAATGAGCAGTTCTTC. Translated: CASSQVRLARFTDYNEQFF.

The chain recombines TRBV20-1 with TRBJ2-7; tentatively, D is TRBD2 (5 bases). The V gene's germline CDR1 is DFQATT and CDR2 SNEGSKA (reference sequence). Trimming shortened V by 7 bases and J by 7 bases, and 17 bases separated the two germline ends. This CDR3 has 12 amino acids. CDR3 bases: TGCAGTGGTACCGGCACCAGAGGGGAGCAGTACTTC. It yields the protein CSGTGTRGEQYF.

The J gene is TRBJ1-5, the V gene TRBV5-5; TRBD1 is a possible D gene (6 bases). Trimming stripped 4 bases from V and 6 bases from J, with 11 bases between. The CDR3 is made up of 13 amino acids. The germline V gene has CDR1 SGHKS and CDR2 YYEKEE (reference sequence). The CDR3 DNA reads TGTGCCAGCAGCGGGGGGGCAGGTCAGCCCCAGCATTTT. It codes for CASSGGAGQPQHF.

A word on this clonotype: A read error may produce the germline difference seen at one junction end. The CDR3 loop is CASSLSGRVGNEQLF. CDR3 bases: TGTGCCAGCAGTTTATCGGGCCGGGTGGGGAATGAGCAACTCTTC. The genes are TRBV28 and TRBJ2-1; D unresolved. The CDR3 has 15 amino acids. From germline, CDR1 is MDHEN and CDR2 SYDVKM.